This T cell receptor (beta chain) was obtained from a study of blood T cells in healthy people across ages. Study at large: The capture of about one barcoded beta molecule per two T cells was achieved by template switching. Points from the study as a whole: In long-lived donors, naive CD4+ cell counts and diversity exceeded those of aged donors. In older individuals, TCR beta diversity per million T cells was lower, falling roughly linearly with age. In these data, TCR beta diversity tracked strongly with naive T cell percentage.

Combining a sample-barcoded 5' primer with a J-beta primer mix, a second PCR ran for roughly 7 to 12 cycles. TCRdb independently ran MiXCR on the 5' RACE reads; one entry per CDR3 protein. The data contain some 1.7 million distinct CDR3 sequences, 28% of them singletons. This clonotype was counted at least ten times. The antigen is unknown. This CDR3 region has 13 residues. V was clipped by 0 bases and J by 6 bases, with 8 bases between them. Germline V gene lookup returns CDR1 ENHRY and CDR2 SYGVKD. The sample consisted of blood. The chain joins TRBV10-3 to TRBJ2-5; D remains ambiguous. The sequence derives from a woman in her 30s in good health. The CDR3 coding sequence is TGTGCCATCAGTGAGTCGGAGAGGCAGACCCAGTACTTC. Its translation: CAISESERQTQYF.